A selection of T cell receptor beta chains follows, all from one sample in a study of blood T cells in healthy people across ages. TCRdb re-called the 5' RACE reads with MiXCR, one entry per CDR3 protein. The table records around 1.5 million distinct CDR3 sequences, approximately 38% of them present only once. Material: blood. The receptors shown here come from a woman aged 18-35 years in good health. Each CDR3 is given without its conserved first and last residue. The D gene is left open where the match is weak. Only part of the rows carry a size: once, few, many, or a class if the clone is expanded.

d_call j_call clone_size v_call cdr3_aa
TRBD2 TRBJ2-3 . TRBV20-1 SARVAGYTDTQY
. TRBJ2-5 few TRBV6-5 ASSRRPSREQY
. TRBJ2-1 once TRBV4-2 ASSQDGAGPDNEQF
. TRBJ1-1 few TRBV12-3/TRBV12-4 ASSRGQTNTEAF
TRBD1 TRBJ1-6 few TRBV5-1 ASSLSGQFNSPLH
. TRBJ1-1 . TRBV6-6 ASTWRGATNTEAF
. TRBJ1-2 few TRBV12-3/TRBV12-4 ASSSVVDRLRGYT
TRBD1 TRBJ1-6 few TRBV20-1 SARTGNNSPLH
TRBD2 . . TRBV4-2 ASSQGTSGGEETQY
TRBD2 TRBJ2-5 once TRBV20-1 SAKGDLRGDSQGTQY
. TRBJ2-7 . TRBV6-5 ASRRLGGAGPDEQY
TRBD1 TRBJ2-7 many TRBV5-1 ASSPGQASSYEQY
. . . TRBV4-2 ASSPQPRGLAAYEQY
TRBD2 TRBJ2-1 . TRBV5-1 ASSLLAGENNEQF
. TRBJ1-2 . TRBV4-1 ASSPSLHRGTQANYGYT
. TRBJ2-2 . TRBV27 ASSRDRIPRTGELF
. TRBJ2-7 . TRBV6-1 ASNGGTYEQY
. TRBJ1-2 . TRBV7-2 ASSLGVANYGHT
. TRBJ1-1 . TRBV9 ASSVGGKYDEAF
. TRBJ1-1 . TRBV29-1 SVEVQTNTEAF
TRBD1 TRBJ2-7 few TRBV20-1 SASDRVGAYEQY
. TRBJ2-3 . TRBV9 ASSVATAGTDTQY
. TRBJ1-5 . TRBV4-1 ASSRAQGNGQPQH
. TRBJ2-7 . TRBV7-9 ASSHPHSEQY
. TRBJ1-2 few TRBV7-9 ASSLTGPRGYT
TRBD1 TRBJ2-1 many TRBV27 ASSPGGRYNEQF
. TRBJ1-2 . TRBV20-1 SARDIQGST
TRBD2 TRBJ2-3 few TRBV4-1 ASSPLILAAEDTQY
TRBD1 TRBJ2-7 . TRBV2 ASSARDRVTSSLTISYEQY
. TRBJ2-4 . TRBV3-1 ASSQVRQAKNIQY
TRBD1 TRBJ1-2 once TRBV2 ASSGGTGGYYGYT
TRBD1 TRBJ1-1 few TRBV7-6 ASSSSSTGRTEAF
. TRBJ1-1 . TRBV2 ASSDQGGAF
. TRBJ2-3 . TRBV7-9 ASSLGSGSDTDTQY
. TRBJ2-7 . TRBV20-1 SANLWRTGSSYEQY
. . . TRBV6-5 ASSYSTAVGNYNEQY
TRBD2 TRBJ2-7 few TRBV10-3 AISESVASGRYEQY
TRBD1 TRBJ2-3 . TRBV25-1 ASSQMGQGPTDTQY
. TRBJ2-1 few TRBV9 ASSPDRVPYNEQF
. TRBJ2-4 . TRBV5-1 ASSLEVGGGRDIQY
. TRBJ1-2 few TRBV30 AWSGGYGYT
TRBD2 TRBJ2-1 . TRBV5-1 ASSPLPGLAIDEQF
TRBD2 TRBJ2-1 . TRBV9 ASSVANLAGAYNEQF
TRBD2 TRBJ2-1 few TRBV4-1 ASSLIAGGPQDNEQF
. TRBJ1-1 . TRBV2 ASSEMFSGAF